One sample yielded the 4 T cell receptor beta chains listed below, sequenced in a study of blood T cell repertoires in COVID-19. Data came from immunoSEQ multiplex PCR; TCRdb stores just in-frame clones and leaves some out. The repertoire holds about 220,000 clones, with 82% as singletons. Sequenced input: peripheral blood. The receptor source for this set is an older woman with acute or convalescent COVID-19.

The chain uses TRBV15 and TRBJ1-4; D is ambiguous. CDR1 is LNHNV and CDR2 is YYDKDF in the germline V gene (reference sequence). The CDR3 totals 12 residues. The V and J ends lost 0 bases and 14 bases respectively, with 10 bases between them. CDR3 region: CATSRDSGSLFF. The CDR3 bases are TGTGCCACCAGCAGAGATTCTGGTAGTCTGTTTTTT.

The chain joins TRBV6-1 to TRBJ1-4; D ambiguous. The V gene lost 2 bases and the J gene lost 8 bases, with 12 bases spanning the gap. Germline assignment: CDR1 MNHNS and CDR2 SASEGT. This CDR3 region has 14 residues. CDR3 sequence reads: CASSERVVREKLFF. CDR3 DNA: TGTGCCAGCAGTGAAAGAGTAGTGCGGGAAAAACTGTTTTTT.

This clone showed up just once. The gene calls are TRBV7-9 and TRBJ2-7, with D hard to call. The V gene lost 2 bases and the J gene lost 2 bases, with 10 bases spanning the gap. Germline V gives CDR1 SEHNR, CDR2 FQNEAQ (reference sequence). This CDR3 is built from 14 residues. CDR3 in DNA: TGTGCCAGCAGCTTATCCCAGCTAGCCTACGAGCAGTACTTC. This gives the protein CASSLSQLAYEQYF.

This clone was seen once. The J gene is TRBJ2-3, the V gene TRBV6-1, with a possible D match to TRBD2 (6 bases). The CDR3 runs to 15 residues. Per the germline V gene, CDR1 is MNHNS and CDR2 is SASEGT. Trimming pared 2 bases from V and 5 bases from J, leaving 14 bases between. The CDR3 sequence: CASSEPWTIRDTQYF. The CDR3 coding sequence is TGTGCCAGCAGTGAACCCTGGACTATAAGAGATACGCAGTATTTT.